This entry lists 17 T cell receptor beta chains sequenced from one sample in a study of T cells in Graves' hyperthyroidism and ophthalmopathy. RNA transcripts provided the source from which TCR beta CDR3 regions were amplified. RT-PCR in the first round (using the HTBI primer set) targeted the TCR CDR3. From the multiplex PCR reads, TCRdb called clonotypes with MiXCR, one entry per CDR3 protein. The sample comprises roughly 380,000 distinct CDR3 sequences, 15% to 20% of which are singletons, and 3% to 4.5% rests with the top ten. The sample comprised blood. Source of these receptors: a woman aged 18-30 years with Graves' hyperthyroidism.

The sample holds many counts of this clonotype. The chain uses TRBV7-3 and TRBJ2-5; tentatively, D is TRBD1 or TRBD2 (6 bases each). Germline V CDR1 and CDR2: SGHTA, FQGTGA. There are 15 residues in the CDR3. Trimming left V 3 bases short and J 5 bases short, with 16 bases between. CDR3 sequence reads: CASSFSGGGQETQYF. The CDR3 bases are TGTGCCAGCAGCTTCTCCGGAGGGGGGCAGGAGACCCAGTACTTC.

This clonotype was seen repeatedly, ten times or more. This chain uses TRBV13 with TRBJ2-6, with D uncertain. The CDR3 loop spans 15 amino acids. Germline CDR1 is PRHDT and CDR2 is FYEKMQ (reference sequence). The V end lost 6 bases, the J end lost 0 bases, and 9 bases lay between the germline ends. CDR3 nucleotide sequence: TGTGCCAGCAGATGGTCAGGCTCTGGGGCCAACGTCCTGACTTTC. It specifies CASRWSGSGANVLTF.

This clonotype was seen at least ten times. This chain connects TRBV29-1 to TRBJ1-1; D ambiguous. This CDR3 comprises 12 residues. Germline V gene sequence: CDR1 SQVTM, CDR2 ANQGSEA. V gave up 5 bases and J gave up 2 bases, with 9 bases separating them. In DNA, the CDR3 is TGCAGCGTTTCCCCAACTAACACTGAAGCTTTCTTT. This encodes CSVSPTNTEAFF.

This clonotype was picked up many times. The CDR3 DNA reads TGTGCCAGCAGCCAGTTCCCTAACCTTGAAGCTTTCTTT. It yields the protein CASSQFPNLEAFF. The chain is built from TRBV7-8 and TRBJ1-1; D call uncertain. From germline, CDR1 is SGHVS and CDR2 FQNEAQ. This CDR3 has 13 amino acids. With 5 bases removed from V and 7 bases from J, the gap between germline ends came to 14 bases.

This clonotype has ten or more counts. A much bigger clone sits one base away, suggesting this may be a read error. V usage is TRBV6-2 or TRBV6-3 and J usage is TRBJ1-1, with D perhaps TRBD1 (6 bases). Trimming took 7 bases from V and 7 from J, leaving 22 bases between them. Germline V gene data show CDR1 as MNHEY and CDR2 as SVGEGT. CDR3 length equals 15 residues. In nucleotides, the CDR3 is TGTGCCAGCAATTCCAGGGGCCGCCCAGCTTATGAAGCTTTCTTT. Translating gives CASNSRGRPAYEAFF.

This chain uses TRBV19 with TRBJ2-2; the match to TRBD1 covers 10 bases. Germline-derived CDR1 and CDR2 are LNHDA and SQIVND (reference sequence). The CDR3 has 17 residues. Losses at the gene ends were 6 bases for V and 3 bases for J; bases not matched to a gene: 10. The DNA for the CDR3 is TGTGCCAGTAGCGCCTACATAGGACAGGGGGACACCGGGGAGCTGTTTTTT. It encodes CASSAYIGQGDTGELFF.

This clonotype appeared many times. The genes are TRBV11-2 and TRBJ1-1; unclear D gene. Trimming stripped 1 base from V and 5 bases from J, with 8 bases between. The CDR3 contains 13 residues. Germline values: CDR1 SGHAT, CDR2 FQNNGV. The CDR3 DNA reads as TGTGCCAGCAGCTTAGGGATGACTACTGAAGCTTTCTTT. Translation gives CASSLGMTTEAFF.

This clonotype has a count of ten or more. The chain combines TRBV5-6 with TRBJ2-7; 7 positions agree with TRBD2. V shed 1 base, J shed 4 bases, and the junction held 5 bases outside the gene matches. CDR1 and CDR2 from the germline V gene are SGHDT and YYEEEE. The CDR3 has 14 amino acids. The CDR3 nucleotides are TGTGCCAGCAGCTTGTATGAGCGGGAATACGAGCAGTACTTC. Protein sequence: CASSLYEREYEQYF. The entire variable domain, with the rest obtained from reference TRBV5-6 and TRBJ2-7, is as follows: DAGVTQSPTHLIKTRGQQVTLRCSPKSGHDTVSWYQQALGQGPQFIFQYYEEEERQRGNFPDRFSGHQFPNYSSELNVNALLLGDSALYLCASSLYEREYEQYFGPGTRLTVT.

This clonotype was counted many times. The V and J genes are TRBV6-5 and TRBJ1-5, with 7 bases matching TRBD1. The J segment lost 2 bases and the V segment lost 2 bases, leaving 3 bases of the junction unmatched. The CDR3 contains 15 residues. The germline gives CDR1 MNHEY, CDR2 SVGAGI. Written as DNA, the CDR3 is TGTGCCAGCAGTTACAATGGACAGGGCAATCAGCCCCAGCATTTT. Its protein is CASSYNGQGNQPQHF.

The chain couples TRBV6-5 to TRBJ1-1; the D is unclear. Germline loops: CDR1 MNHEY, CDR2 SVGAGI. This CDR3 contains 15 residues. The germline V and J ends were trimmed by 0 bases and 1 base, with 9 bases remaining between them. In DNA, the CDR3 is TGTGCCAGCAGTTACTCGATCAGTTCGAACACTGAAGCTTTCTTT. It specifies CASSYSISSNTEAFF.

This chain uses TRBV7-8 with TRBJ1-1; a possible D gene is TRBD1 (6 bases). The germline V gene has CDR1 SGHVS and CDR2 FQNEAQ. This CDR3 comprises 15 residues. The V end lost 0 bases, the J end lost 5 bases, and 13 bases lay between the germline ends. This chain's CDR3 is CASSLAGGRGTEAFF. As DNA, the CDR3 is TGTGCCAGCAGCTTAGCCGGGGGAAGGGGGACTGAAGCTTTCTTT.

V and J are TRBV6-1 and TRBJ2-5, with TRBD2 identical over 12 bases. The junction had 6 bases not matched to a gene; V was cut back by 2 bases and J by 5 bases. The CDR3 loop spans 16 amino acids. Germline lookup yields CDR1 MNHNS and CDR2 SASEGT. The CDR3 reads CASSEPSGRAGETQYF. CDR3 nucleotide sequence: TGTGCCAGCAGTGAACCTAGCGGGAGGGCCGGTGAGACCCAGTACTTC.

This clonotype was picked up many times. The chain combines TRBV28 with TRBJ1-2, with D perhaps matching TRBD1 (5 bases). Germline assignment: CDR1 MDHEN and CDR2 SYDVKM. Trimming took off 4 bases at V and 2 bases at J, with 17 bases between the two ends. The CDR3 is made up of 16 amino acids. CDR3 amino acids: CASSSIRPDSNYGYTF. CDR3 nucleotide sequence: TGTGCCAGCAGTTCCATTAGGCCCGACAGCAACTATGGCTACACCTTC.

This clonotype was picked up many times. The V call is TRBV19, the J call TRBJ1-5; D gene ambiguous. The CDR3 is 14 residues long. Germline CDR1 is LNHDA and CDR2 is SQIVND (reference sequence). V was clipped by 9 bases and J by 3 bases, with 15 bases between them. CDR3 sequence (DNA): TGTGCCAGCAATCCTCAGCTATACAATCAGCCCCAGCATTTT. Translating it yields CASNPQLYNQPQHF.

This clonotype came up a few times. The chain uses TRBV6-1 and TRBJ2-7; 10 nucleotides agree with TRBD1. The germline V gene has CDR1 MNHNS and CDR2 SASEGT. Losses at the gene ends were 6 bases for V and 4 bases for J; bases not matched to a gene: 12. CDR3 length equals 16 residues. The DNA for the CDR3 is TGTGCCAGCAGCCAAAGCCCCGGGACAGGGGTTTACGAGCAGTACTTC. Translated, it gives CASSQSPGTGVYEQYF.

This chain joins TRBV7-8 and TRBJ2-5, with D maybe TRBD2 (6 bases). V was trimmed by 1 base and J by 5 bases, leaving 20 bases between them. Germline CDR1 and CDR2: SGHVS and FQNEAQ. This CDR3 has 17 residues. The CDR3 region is CASSLVAGTTIGETQYF. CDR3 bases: TGTGCCAGCAGCTTAGTGGCGGGGACCACGATCGGCGAGACCCAGTACTTC.

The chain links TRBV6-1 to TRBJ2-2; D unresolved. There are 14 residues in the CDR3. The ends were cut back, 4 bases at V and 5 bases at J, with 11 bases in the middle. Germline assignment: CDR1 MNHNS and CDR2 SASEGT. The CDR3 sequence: CASSAAWKTGELFF. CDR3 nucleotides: TGTGCCAGCAGTGCTGCTTGGAAGACCGGGGAGCTGTTTTTT.